The clone carrying this T cell receptor (beta chain) has a count of ten or more. Its antigen is unidentified. Each donor (without exception) was a healthy Caucasian. This CDR3 is 16 amino acids long. Germline CDR1 is LGHNA and CDR2 is YNFKEQ. Deletions cut 1 base from V and 1 base from J, with 13 bases between. The data belong to a study of identical twins. Notes on the study in general: Conclusions were drawn cross-sectionally by statistical analysis, without following the same donors.

Using its own MiXCR run on the 5' RACE reads, TCRdb lists one record per CDR3 protein. The sample has 200,000 to 250,000 distinct CDR3 sequences; more than 6.5% are singletons. These data were likewise used in another study, on yellow fever vaccine responses in identical twins. That report adds: The authors reported partly convergent, partly personalized vaccine responses in identical twins.

The V gene is TRBV4-2, the J gene TRBJ2-5; D might be TRBD1 or TRBD2, each matching 5 bases. This receptor was identified in a woman aged 18-35 years in good health. Sequencing input: memory (CD45RO+) T cells sorted from blood. The CDR3 DNA follows: TGTGCCAGCAGCCAAGCCCGGGGCTCAACCCAAGAGACCCAGTACTTC. Translated, it gives CASSQARGSTQETQYF.